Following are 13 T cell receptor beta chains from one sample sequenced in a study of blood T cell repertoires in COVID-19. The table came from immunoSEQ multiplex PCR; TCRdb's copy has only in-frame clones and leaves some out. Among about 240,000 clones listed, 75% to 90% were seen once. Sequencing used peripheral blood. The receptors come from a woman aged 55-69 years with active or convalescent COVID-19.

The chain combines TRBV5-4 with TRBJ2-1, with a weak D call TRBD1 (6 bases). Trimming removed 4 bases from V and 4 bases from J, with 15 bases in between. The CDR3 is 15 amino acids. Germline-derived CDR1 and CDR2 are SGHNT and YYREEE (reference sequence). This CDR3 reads CASSTGTLQYNEQFF. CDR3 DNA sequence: TGTGCCAGCAGCACCGGGACACTACAATACAATGAGCAGTTCTTC.

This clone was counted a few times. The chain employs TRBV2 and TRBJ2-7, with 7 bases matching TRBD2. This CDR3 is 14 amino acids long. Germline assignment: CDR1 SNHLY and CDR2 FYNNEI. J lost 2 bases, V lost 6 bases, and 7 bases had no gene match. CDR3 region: CASRIGGGTYEQYF. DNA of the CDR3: TGTGCCAGCAGGATCGGGGGAGGGACCTACGAGCAGTACTTC. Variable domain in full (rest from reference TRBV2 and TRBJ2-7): EPEVTQTPSHQVTQMGQEVILRCVPISNHLYFYWYRQILGQKVEFLVSFYNNEISEKSEIFDDQFSVERPDGSNFTLKIRSTKLEDSAMYFCASRIGGGTYEQYFGPGTRLTVT.

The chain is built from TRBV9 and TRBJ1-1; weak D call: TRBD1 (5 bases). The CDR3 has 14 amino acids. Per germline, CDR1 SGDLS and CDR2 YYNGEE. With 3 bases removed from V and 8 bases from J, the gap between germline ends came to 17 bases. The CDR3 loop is CASSARQSSREAFF. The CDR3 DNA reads TGTGCCAGCAGCGCCCGACAGAGCAGCAGGGAAGCTTTCTTT. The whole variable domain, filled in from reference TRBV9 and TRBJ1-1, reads DSGVTQTPKHLITATGQRVTLRCSPRSGDLSVYWYQQSLDQGLQFLIQYYNGEERAKGNILERFSAQQFPDLHSELNLSSLELGDSALYFCASSARQSSREAFFGQGTRLTVV.

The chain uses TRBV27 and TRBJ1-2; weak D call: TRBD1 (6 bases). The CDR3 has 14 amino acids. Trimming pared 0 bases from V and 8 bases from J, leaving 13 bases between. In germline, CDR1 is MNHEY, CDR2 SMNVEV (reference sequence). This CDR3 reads CASSLSRTVWGYTF. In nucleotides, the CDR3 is TGTGCCAGCAGTTTATCCCGGACAGTGTGGGGCTACACCTTC.

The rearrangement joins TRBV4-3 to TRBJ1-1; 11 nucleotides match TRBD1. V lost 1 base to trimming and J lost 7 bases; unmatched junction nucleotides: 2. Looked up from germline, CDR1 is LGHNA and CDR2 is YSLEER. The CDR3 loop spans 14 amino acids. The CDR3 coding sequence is TGCGCCAGCAGCCAAGGGGGACAGGGGGTTGAAGCTTTCTTT. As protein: CASSQGGQGVEAFF.

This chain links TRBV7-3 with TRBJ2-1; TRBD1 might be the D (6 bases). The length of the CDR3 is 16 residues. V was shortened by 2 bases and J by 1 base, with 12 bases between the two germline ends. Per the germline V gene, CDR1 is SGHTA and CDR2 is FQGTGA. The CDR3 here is CASSLQGLASYNEQFF. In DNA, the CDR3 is TGTGCCAGCAGCTTACAGGGGTTAGCGTCCTACAATGAGCAGTTCTTC.

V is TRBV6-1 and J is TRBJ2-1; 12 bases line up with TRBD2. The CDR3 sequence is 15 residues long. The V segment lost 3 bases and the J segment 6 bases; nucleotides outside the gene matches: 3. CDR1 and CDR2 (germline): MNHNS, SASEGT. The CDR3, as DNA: TGTGCCAGCAGTGAGACTAGCGGGGGCCTCAATGAGCAGTTCTTC. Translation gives CASSETSGGLNEQFF.

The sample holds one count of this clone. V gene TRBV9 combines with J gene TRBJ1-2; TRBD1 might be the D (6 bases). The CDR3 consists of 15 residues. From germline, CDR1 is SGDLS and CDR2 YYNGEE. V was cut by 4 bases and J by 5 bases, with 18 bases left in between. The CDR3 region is CASSTGHLGGYGYTF. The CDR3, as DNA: TGTGCCAGCAGCACGGGACATCTCGGGGGGTATGGCTACACCTTC.

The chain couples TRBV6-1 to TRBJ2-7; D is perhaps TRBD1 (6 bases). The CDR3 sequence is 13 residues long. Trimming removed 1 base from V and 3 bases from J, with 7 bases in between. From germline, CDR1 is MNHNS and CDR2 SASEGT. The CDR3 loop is CASSEGDNYEQYF. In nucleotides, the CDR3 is TGTGCCAGCAGTGAAGGGGACAACTACGAGCAGTACTTC.

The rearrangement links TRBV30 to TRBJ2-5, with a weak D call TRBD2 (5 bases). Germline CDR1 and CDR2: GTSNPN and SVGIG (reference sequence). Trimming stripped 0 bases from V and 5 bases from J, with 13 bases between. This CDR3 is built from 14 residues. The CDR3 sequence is CAWSVQSGRETQYF. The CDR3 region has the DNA TGTGCCTGGAGTGTACAGTCGGGAAGGGAGACCCAGTACTTC.

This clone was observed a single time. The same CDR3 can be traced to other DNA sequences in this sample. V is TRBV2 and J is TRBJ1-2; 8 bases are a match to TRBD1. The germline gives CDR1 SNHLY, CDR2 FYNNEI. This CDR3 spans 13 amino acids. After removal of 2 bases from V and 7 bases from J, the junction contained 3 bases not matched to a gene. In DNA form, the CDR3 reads TGTGCCAGCAGTGAACAGGGGGCCGGTGGCTACACCTTC. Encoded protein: CASSEQGAGGYTF. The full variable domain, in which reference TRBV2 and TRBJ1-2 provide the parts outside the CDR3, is EPEVTQTPSHQVTQMGQEVILRCVPISNHLYFYWYRQILGQKVEFLVSFYNNEISEKSEIFDDQFSVERPDGSNFTLKIRSTKLEDSAMYFCASSEQGAGGYTFGSGTRLTVV.

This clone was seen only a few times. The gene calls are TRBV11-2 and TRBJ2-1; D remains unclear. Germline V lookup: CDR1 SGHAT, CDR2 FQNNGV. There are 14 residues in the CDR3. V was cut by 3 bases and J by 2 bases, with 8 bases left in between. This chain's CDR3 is CASSFEQAYNEQFF. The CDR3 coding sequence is TGTGCCAGCAGCTTTGAACAAGCCTACAATGAGCAGTTCTTC.

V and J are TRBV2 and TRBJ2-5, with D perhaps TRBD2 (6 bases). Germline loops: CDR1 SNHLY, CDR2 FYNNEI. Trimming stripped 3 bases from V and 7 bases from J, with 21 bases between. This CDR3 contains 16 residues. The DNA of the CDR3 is TGTGCCAGCAGTGATGGGGCGGGGCGCTTCTCCGGGACCCAGTACTTC. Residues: CASSDGAGRFSGTQYF.